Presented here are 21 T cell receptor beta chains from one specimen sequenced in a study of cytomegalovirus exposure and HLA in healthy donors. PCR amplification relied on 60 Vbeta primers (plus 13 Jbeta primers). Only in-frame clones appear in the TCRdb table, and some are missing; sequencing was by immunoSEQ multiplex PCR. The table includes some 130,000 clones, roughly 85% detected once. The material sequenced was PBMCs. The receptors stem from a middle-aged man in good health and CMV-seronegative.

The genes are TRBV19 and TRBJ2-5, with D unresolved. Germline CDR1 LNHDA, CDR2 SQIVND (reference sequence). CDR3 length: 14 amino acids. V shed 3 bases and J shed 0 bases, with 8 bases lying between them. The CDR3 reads CASSIGLDQETQYF. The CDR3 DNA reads TGTGCCAGTAGTATTGGCCTAGACCAAGAGACCCAGTACTTC. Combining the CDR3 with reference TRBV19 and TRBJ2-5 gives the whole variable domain DGGITQSPKYLFRKEGQNVTLSCEQNLNHDAMYWYRQDPGQGLRLIYYSQIVNDFQKGDIAEGYSVSREKKESFPLTVTSAQKNPTAFYLCASSIGLDQETQYFGPGTRLLVL.

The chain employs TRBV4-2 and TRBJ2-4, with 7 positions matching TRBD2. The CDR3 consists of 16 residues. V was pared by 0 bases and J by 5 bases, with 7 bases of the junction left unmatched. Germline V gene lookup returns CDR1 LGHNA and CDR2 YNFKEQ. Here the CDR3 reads CASSQDRSGNENIQYF. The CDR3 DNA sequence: TGTGCCAGCAGCCAAGATCGGAGCGGGAACGAAAACATTCAGTACTTC.

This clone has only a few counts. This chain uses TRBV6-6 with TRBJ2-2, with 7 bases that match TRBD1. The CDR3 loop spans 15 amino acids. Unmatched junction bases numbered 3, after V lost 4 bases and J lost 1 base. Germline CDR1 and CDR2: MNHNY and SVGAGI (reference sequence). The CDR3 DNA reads TGTGCCAGCAGTTTCGGGACAGAGAACACCGGGGAGCTGTTTTTT. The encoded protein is CASSFGTENTGELFF.

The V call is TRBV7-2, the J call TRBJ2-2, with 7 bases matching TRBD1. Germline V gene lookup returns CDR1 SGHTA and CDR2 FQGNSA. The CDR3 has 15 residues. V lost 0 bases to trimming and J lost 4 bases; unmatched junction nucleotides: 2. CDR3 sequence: CASSLAGTVTGELFF. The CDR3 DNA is TGTGCCAGCAGCTTAGCCGGGACAGTCACCGGGGAGCTGTTTTTT.

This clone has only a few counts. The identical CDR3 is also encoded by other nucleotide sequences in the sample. CDR3 loop: CASSQDRGTEAFF. In DNA form, the CDR3 reads TGCGCCAGCAGCCAAGATCGGGGGACTGAAGCTTTCTTT. The chain uses TRBV4-3 and TRBJ1-1; D perhaps matches TRBD1 (5 bases). Trimming left V 0 bases short and J 5 bases short, with 7 bases between. The CDR3 length is 13 residues. The V gene's germline CDR1 is LGHNA and CDR2 YSLEER.

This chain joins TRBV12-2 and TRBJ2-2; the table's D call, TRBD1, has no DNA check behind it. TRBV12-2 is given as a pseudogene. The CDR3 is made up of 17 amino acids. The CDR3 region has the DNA TGTGCAAGTCGCCGGACAGGGAGACCTAAGGACACCGGGGAGCTGTTTTTT. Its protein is CASRRTGRPKDTGELFF.

CDR3 DNA sequence: TGTGCCATCAGCCAAGGTGGGACTAGCGGGATCAATGAGCAGTTCTTC. Translated: CAISQGGTSGINEQFF. The chain combines TRBV10-3 with TRBJ2-7, with 13 positions matching TRBD2. The J call may be wrong; the DNA end is better matched by TRBJ2-1. This CDR3 has 16 residues. Germline V gene lookup returns CDR1 ENHRY and CDR2 SYGVKD.

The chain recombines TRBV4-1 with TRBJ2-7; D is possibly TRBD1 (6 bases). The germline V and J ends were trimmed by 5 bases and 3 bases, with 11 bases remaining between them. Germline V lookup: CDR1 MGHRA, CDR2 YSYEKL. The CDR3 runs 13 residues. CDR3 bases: TGCGCCAGCAGCTCTGACAGGTTCTACGAGCAGTACTTC. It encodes CASSSDRFYEQYF.

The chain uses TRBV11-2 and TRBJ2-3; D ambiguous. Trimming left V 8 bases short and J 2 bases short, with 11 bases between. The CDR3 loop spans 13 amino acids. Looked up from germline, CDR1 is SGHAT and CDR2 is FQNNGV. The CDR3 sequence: CASPGGFTDTQYF. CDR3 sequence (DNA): TGTGCCAGCCCCGGTGGTTTCACAGATACGCAGTATTTT.

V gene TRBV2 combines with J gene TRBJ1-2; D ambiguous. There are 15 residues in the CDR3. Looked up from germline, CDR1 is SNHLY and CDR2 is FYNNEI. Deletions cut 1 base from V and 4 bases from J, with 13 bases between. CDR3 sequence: CASSEDEGLGYGYTF. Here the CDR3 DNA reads TGTGCCAGCAGTGAAGACGAGGGTCTAGGCTATGGCTACACCTTC. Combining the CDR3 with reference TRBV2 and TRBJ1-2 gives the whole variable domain EPEVTQTPSHQVTQMGQEVILRCVPISNHLYFYWYRQILGQKVEFLVSFYNNEISEKSEIFDDQFSVERPDGSNFTLKIRSTKLEDSAMYFCASSEDEGLGYGYTFGSGTRLTVV.

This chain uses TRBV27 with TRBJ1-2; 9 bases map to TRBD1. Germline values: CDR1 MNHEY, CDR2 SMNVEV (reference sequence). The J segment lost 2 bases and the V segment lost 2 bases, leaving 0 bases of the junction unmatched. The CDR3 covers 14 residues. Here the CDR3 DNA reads TGTGCCAGCAGTTTAGGACAGGGGAACTATGGCTACACCTTC. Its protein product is CASSLGQGNYGYTF.

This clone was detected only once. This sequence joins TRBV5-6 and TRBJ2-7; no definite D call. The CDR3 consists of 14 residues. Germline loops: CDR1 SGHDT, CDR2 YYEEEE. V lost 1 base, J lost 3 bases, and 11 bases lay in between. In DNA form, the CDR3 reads TGTGCCAGCAGCTTGTTTTATTCTAGCTACGAGCAGTACTTC. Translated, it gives CASSLFYSSYEQYF.

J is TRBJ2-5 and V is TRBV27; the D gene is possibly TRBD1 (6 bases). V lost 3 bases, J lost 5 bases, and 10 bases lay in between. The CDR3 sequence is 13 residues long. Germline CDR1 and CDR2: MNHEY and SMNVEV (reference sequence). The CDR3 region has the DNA TGTGCCAGCAGTTTTGAGAGGGGGGAGACCCAGTACTTC. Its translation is CASSFERGETQYF.

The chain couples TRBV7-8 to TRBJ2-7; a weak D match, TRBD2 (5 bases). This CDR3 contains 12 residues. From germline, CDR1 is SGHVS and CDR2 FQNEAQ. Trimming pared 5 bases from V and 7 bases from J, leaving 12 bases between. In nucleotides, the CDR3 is TGTGCCAGCAGCCCGTTACGGGGTGAGCAGTACTTC. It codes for CASSPLRGEQYF.

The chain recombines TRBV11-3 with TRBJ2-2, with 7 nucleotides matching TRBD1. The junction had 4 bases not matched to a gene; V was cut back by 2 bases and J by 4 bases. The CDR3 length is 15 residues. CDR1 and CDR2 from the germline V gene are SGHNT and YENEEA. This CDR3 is CASSLTGTVTGELFF. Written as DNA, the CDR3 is TGTGCCAGCAGCTTAACCGGGACAGTCACCGGGGAGCTGTTTTTT.

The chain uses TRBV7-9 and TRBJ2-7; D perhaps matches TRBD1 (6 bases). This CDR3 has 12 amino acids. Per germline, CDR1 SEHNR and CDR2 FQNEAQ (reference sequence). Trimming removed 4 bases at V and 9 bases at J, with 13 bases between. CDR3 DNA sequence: TGTGCCAGCAGCTCTGGTGGGGGCAGGCAGTACTTC. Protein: CASSSGGGRQYF.

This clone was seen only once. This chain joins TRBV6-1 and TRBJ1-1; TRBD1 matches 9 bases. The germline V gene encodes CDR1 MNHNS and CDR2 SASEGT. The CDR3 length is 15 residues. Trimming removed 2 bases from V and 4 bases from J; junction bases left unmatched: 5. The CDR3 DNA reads TGTGCCAGCAGTGAATACCGGACAGGGGTCACTGAAGCTTTCTTT. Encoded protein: CASSEYRTGVTEAFF.

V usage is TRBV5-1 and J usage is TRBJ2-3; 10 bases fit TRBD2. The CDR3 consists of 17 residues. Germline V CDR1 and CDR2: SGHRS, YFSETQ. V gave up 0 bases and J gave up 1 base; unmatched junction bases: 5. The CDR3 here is CASSLARLAGGTDTQYF. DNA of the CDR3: TGCGCCAGCAGCTTGGCCAGGCTAGCGGGAGGCACAGATACGCAGTATTTT. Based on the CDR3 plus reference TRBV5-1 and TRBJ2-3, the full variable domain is KAGVTQTPRYLIKTRGQQVTLSCSPISGHRSVSWYQQTPGQGLQFLFEYFSETQRNKGNFPGRFSGRQFSNSRSEMNVSTLELGDSALYLCASSLARLAGGTDTQYFGPGTRLTVL.

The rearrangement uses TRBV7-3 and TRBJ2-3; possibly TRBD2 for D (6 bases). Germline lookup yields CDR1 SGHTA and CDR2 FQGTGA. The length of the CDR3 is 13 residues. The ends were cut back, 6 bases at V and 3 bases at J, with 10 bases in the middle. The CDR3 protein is CASRSGGTDTQYF. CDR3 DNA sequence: TGTGCCAGCAGGTCCGGGGGAACAGATACGCAGTATTTT. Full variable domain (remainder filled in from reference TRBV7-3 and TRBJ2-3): GAGVSQTPSNKVTEKGKYVELRCDPISGHTALYWYRQSLGQGPEFLIYFQGTGAADDSGLPNDRFFAVRPEGSVSTLKIQRTERGDSAVYLCASRSGGTDTQYFGPGTRLTVL.

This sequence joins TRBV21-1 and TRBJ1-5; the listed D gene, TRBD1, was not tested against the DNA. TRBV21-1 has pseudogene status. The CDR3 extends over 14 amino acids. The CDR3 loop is CASSRQGEDQPQHF. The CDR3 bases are TGTGCCAGCAGCCGACAGGGGGAGGATCAGCCCCAGCATTTT.

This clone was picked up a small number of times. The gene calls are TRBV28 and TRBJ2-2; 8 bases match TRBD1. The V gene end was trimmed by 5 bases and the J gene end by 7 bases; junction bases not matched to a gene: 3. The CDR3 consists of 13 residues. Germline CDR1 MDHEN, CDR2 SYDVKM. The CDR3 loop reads CASSAGGIGELFF. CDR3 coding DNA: TGTGCCAGCAGTGCAGGGGGCATCGGGGAGCTGTTTTTT.